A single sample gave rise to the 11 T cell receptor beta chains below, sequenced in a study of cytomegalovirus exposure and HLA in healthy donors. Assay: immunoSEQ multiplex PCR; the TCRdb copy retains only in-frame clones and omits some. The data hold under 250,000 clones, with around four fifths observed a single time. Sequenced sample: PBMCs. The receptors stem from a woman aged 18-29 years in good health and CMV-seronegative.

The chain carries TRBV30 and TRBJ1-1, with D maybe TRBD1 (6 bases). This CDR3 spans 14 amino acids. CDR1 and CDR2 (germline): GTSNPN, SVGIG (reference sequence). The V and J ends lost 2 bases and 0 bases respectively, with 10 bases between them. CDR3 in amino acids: CAWSRRGMNTEAFF. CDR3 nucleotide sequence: TGTGCCTGGAGTAGGAGGGGGATGAACACTGAAGCTTTCTTT.

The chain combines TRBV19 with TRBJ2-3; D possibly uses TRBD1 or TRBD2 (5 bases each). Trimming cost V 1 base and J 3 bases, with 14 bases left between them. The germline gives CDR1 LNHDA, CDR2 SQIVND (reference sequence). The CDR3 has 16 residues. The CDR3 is CASSIVFGEGTDTQYF. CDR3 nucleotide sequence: TGTGCCAGTAGTATAGTTTTCGGAGAGGGGACAGATACGCAGTATTTT.

The CDR3 here is CASSLADTGTLSSYEQYF. CDR3 bases: TGTGCCAGCAGCTTAGCAGATACCGGGACCCTTAGCAGCTACGAGCAGTACTTC. This chain links TRBV7-2 with TRBJ2-7; D tentatively fits TRBD1 or TRBD2 (5 bases each). V was cut by 0 bases and J by 3 bases, with 21 bases left in between. The germline V gene encodes CDR1 SGHTA and CDR2 FQGNSA. The CDR3 covers 18 residues.

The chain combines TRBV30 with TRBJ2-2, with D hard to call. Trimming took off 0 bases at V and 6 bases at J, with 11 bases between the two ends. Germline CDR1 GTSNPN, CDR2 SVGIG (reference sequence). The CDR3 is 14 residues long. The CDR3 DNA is TGTGCCTGGAGTGTAGATAGGGAAGCCGGGGAGCTGTTTTTT. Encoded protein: CAWSVDREAGELFF.

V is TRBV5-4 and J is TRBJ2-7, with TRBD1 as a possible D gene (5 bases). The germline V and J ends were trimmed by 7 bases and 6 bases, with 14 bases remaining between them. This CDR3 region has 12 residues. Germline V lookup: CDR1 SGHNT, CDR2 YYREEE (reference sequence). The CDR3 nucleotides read TGTGCCAGCCGCCGCCCAAGGGGCGAGCAGTACTTC. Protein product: CASRRPRGEQYF.

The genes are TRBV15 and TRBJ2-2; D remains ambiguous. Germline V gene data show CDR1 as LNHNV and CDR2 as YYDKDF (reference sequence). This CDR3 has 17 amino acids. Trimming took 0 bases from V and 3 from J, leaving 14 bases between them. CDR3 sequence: CATSRDVGPADTGELFF. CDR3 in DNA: TGTGCCACCAGCAGAGACGTAGGCCCGGCGGACACCGGGGAGCTGTTTTTT.

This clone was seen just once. CDR3 residues: CASSETAAGSGDTQYF. The CDR3 DNA reads as TGTGCCAGCAGTGAAACCGCAGCGGGATCGGGAGATACGCAGTATTTT. V is TRBV27 and J is TRBJ2-3; 7 bases align to TRBD2. This CDR3 contains 16 residues. The V segment lost 5 bases and the J segment 5 bases; nucleotides outside the gene matches: 13. Per germline, CDR1 MNHEY and CDR2 SMNVEV (reference sequence).

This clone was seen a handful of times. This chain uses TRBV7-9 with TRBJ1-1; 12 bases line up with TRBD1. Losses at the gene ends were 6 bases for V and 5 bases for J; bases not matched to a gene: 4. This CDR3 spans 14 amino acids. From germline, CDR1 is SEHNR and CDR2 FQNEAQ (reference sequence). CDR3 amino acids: CASSRDRGHTEAFF. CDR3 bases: TGTGCCAGCAGTAGGGACAGGGGGCATACTGAAGCTTTCTTT.

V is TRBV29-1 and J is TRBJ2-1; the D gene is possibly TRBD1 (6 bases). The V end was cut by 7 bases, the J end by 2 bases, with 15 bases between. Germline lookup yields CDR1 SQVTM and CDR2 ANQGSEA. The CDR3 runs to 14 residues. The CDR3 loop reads CSGTAIDPYNEQFF. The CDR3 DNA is TGCAGCGGGACAGCCATCGACCCCTACAATGAGCAGTTCTTC.

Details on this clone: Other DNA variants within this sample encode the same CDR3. The CDR3 nucleotides are TGTGCCAGCAGCCGGGACAGCAATCAGCCCCAGCATTTT. This sequence encodes CASSRDSNQPQHF. This rearrangement joins TRBV2 to TRBJ1-5, with D possibly TRBD1 on 5 matching bases. The CDR3 consists of 13 residues. Germline CDR1 is SNHLY and CDR2 is FYNNEI. V was cut by 6 bases and J by 1 base, with 7 bases left in between.

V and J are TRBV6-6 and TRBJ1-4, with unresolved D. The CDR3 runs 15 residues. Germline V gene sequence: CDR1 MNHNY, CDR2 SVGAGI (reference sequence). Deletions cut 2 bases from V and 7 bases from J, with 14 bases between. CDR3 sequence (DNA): TGTGCCAGCAGTTACACGGACGGCGGAAGTGAAAAACTGTTTTTT. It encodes CASSYTDGGSEKLFF.